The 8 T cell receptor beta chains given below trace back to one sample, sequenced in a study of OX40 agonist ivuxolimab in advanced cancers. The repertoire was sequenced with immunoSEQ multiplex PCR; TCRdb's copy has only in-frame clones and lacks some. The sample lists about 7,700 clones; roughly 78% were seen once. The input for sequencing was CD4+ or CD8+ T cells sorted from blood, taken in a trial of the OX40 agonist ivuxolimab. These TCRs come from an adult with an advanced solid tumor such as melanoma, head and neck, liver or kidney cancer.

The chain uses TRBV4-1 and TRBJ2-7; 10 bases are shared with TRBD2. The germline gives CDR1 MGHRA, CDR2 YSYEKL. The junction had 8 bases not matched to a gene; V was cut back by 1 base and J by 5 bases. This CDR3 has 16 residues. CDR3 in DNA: TGCGCCAGCAGCCAAGCTCCCCTAGCGGGAGTTGACGAGCAGTACTTC. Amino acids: CASSQAPLAGVDEQYF.

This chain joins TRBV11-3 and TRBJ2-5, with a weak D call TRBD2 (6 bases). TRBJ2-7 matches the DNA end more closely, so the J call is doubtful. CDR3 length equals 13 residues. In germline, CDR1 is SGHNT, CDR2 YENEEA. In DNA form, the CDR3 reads TGTGCCAGCAGCCGTAGCGGTTCCTACGAGCAGTACTTC. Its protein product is CASSRSGSYEQYF.

CDR3 DNA: TGTGCCAGCAGTTGGGGACAGGGCAACGAGCAGTACTTC. Protein sequence: CASSWGQGNEQYF. The chain carries TRBV27 and TRBJ2-7; TRBD1 matches 9 bases. The V segment lost 4 bases and the J segment 5 bases; nucleotides outside the gene matches: 3. Germline lookup yields CDR1 MNHEY and CDR2 SMNVEV (reference sequence). This CDR3 is 13 amino acids long.

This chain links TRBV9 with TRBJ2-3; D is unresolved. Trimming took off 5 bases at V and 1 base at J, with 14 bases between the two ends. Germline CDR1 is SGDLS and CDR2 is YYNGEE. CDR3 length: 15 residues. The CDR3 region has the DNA TGTGCCAGCAGTGCCGCCGGTAAGGGCACAGATACGCAGTATTTT. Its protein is CASSAAGKGTDTQYF. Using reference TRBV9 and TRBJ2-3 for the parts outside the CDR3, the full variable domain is DSGVTQTPKHLITATGQRVTLRCSPRSGDLSVYWYQQSLDQGLQFLIQYYNGEERAKGNILERFSAQQFPDLHSELNLSSLELGDSALYFCASSAAGKGTDTQYFGPGTRLTVL.

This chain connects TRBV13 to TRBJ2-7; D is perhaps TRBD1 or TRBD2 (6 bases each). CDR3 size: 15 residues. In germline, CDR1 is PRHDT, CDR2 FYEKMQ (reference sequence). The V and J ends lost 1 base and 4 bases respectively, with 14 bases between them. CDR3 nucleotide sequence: TGTGCCAGCAGCTTAGAAGGGCAGGGGAGGTACGAGCAGTACTTC. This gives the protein CASSLEGQGRYEQYF.

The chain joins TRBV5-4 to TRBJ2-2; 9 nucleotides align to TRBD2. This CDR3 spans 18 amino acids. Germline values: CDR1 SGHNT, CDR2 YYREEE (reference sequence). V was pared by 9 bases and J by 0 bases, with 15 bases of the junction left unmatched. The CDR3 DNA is TGTGCCACCTTCAGACTAGCGGAAACCTATTCGAACACCGGGGAGCTGTTTTTT. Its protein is CATFRLAETYSNTGELFF.

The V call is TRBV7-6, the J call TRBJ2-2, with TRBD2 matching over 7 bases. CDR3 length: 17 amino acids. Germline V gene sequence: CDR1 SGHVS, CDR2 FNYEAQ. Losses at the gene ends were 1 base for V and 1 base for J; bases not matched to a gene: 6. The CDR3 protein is CASSLDASGLNTGELFF. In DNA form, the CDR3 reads TGTGCCAGCAGCTTAGACGCTAGCGGTTTGAACACCGGGGAGCTGTTTTTT.

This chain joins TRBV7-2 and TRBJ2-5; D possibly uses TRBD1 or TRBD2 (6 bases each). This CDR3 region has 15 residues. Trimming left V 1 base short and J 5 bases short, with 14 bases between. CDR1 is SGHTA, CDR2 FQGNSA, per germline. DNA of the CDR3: TGTGCCAGCAGCTTAGTAACGGGGGCGCGGGAGACCCAGTACTTC. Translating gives CASSLVTGARETQYF.